A single sample gave rise to the 20 T cell receptor beta chains below, sequenced in a study of response to subunit inactivated influenza vaccine. TCRdb recomputed calls from the RT-PCR reads with MiXCR, one row per CDR3 protein. The data show around 540,000 distinct CDR3 sequences, with about 10% seen just once and roughly 10% held by the top ten. Sequencing used PBMCs from blood, obtained on the day of vaccination. These receptors were collected from a middle-aged man who received an inactivated influenza vaccine.

Many counts were recorded for this clonotype. This chain uses TRBV5-1 with TRBJ1-5; D not resolved. The CDR3 has 13 amino acids. CDR1 SGHRS and CDR2 YFSETQ come from the germline V gene. The germline V and J ends were trimmed by 0 bases and 7 bases, with 8 bases remaining between them. The CDR3 bases are TGCGCCAGCAGCTTGGATCAGAACCAGCCCCAGCATTTT. Amino acids: CASSLDQNQPQHF.

The table lists this clonotype with many counts. One end of the junction varies from germline; a read error may be responsible. This chain links TRBV5-1 with TRBJ2-1; TRBD1 matches 7 bases. CDR3 size: 14 residues. Germline loops: CDR1 SGHRS, CDR2 YFSETQ. As DNA, the CDR3 is TGTGCCAGCAGCCCCCGGGACAGTTACAATGAGCAGTTCTTC. It yields the protein CASSPRDSYNEQFF.

This clonotype was detected only a few times. The rearrangement joins TRBV5-5 to TRBJ2-7; 7 nucleotides match TRBD1. The trim removed 4 bases at V and 5 bases at J, leaving 15 bases unmatched. This CDR3 region has 16 residues. Germline V gives CDR1 SGHKS, CDR2 YYEKEE (reference sequence). The CDR3 DNA reads as TGTGCCAGCAGCCGCCAACTCAATCAAGGGGGCGACGAGCAGTACTTC. Residues: CASSRQLNQGGDEQYF.

This clonotype was seen once. The chain carries TRBV29-1 and TRBJ2-1; D might be TRBD2 (6 bases). V lost 2 bases to trimming and J lost 6 bases, with 8 bases between them. The V gene's germline CDR1 is SQVTM and CDR2 ANQGSEA. The CDR3 consists of 12 residues. CDR3 DNA: TGCAGCGTTGAACCTAGCGTCAATGAGCAGTTCTTC. Its protein product is CSVEPSVNEQFF.

This clonotype was seen only a few times. The J gene is TRBJ2-3, the V gene TRBV20-1; the match to TRBD1 covers 7 bases. V lost 4 bases, J lost 6 bases, and 10 bases stayed unmatched. Germline CDR1 and CDR2: DFQATT and SNEGSKA (reference sequence). There are 14 residues in the CDR3. This chain's CDR3 is CSAMSPDRTDTQYF. For the CDR3, the DNA is TGCAGTGCTATGTCCCCGGACAGGACGGATACGCAGTATTTT.

The chain recombines TRBV7-2 with TRBJ2-7; D perhaps matches TRBD2 (5 bases). The CDR3 consists of 14 residues. The V and J ends lost 3 bases and 3 bases respectively, with 12 bases between them. The germline gives CDR1 SGHTA, CDR2 FQGNSA. CDR3 nucleotides: TGTGCCAGCAGCTTTTCCGAGGGCCGCTACGAGCAGTACTTC. Translating gives CASSFSEGRYEQYF.

This clonotype was counted a few times. CDR3 sequence (DNA): TGTGCCAGCAGTGGCCTTCTTAGGGGCGGCACTGAAGCTTTCTTT. It translates to CASSGLLRGGTEAFF. V is TRBV6-2 or TRBV6-3 and J is TRBJ1-1; TRBD1 might be the D (5 bases). Trimming stripped 5 bases from V and 4 bases from J, with 17 bases between. CDR1 is MNHEY, CDR2 SVGEGT, per germline. The CDR3 has 15 amino acids.

The chain is built from TRBV20-1 and TRBJ2-4; D gene ambiguous. Trimming took 6 bases from V and 14 from J, leaving 17 bases between them. The V gene's germline CDR1 is DFQATT and CDR2 SNEGSKA (reference sequence). This CDR3 is 11 amino acids long. CDR3 sequence reads: CSAIDSLQEYF. The CDR3 coding sequence is TGCAGTGCCATAGATTCATTGCAGGAGTACTTC.

The V gene is TRBV29-1, the J gene TRBJ1-1; weak D call: TRBD1 (6 bases). CDR1 and CDR2 from the germline V gene are SQVTM and ANQGSEA. V gave up 0 bases and J gave up 4 bases, with 21 bases separating them. The CDR3 loop spans 17 amino acids. Here the CDR3 DNA reads TGCAGCGTTGAAGAAGCGGTACAGGGACACTGGACCACTGAAGCTTTCTTT. Translated, it gives CSVEEAVQGHWTTEAFF. Full variable domain (missing parts from reference TRBV29-1 and TRBJ1-1): SAVISQKPSRDICQRGTSLTIQCQVDSQVTMMFWYRQQPGQSLTLIATANQGSEATYESGFVIDKFPISRPNLTFSTLTVSNMSPEDSSIYLCSVEEAVQGHWTTEAFFGQGTRLTVV.

A few counts support this clonotype. The rearrangement links TRBV5-6 to TRBJ1-5; 11 bases are a match to TRBD1. V lost 1 base, J lost 2 bases, and 5 bases stayed unmatched. The CDR3 sequence is 17 residues long. Germline lookup yields CDR1 SGHDT and CDR2 YYEEEE. CDR3 in amino acids: CASSLFWTGGRNQPQHF. CDR3 nucleotide sequence: TGTGCCAGCAGCTTGTTCTGGACAGGGGGCCGCAATCAGCCCCAGCATTTT. Full variable domain (remainder filled in from reference TRBV5-6 and TRBJ1-5): DAGVTQSPTHLIKTRGQQVTLRCSPKSGHDTVSWYQQALGQGPQFIFQYYEEEERQRGNFPDRFSGHQFPNYSSELNVNALLLGDSALYLCASSLFWTGGRNQPQHFGDGTRLSIL.

The genes are TRBV9 and TRBJ2-3; the match to TRBD2 covers 12 bases. Germline trimming cut 4 bases from V and 8 bases from J; bases unmatched to any gene: 11. Germline V gene data show CDR1 as SGDLS and CDR2 as YYNGEE. CDR3 length: 16 amino acids. The CDR3 bases are TGTGCCAGCAGCACTCGACTAGCGGGAGACACGGGTACGCAGTATTTT. It translates to CASSTRLAGDTGTQYF.

This clonotype occurred a few times. The rearrangement joins TRBV14 to TRBJ1-1; no clear D. CDR1 and CDR2 from the germline V gene are SGHDN and FVKESK. The V and J ends lost 4 bases and 5 bases respectively, with 11 bases between them. CDR3 length equals 13 residues. The CDR3 nucleotides read TGTGCCAGCAGCCCATGGGAGGGTACTGAAGCTTTCTTT. This sequence encodes CASSPWEGTEAFF.

The chain is built from TRBV6-5 and TRBJ2-1; perhaps TRBD1 as D (5 bases). Germline V gene data show CDR1 as MNHEY and CDR2 as SVGAGI. The V end lost 0 bases, the J end lost 2 bases, and 8 bases lay between the germline ends. The CDR3 is made up of 15 amino acids. The CDR3 region is CASSYSQGPYNEQFF. The DNA for the CDR3 is TGTGCCAGCAGTTACTCTCAGGGCCCCTACAATGAGCAGTTCTTC.

This rearrangement joins TRBV6-2 or TRBV6-3 to TRBJ2-1, with a weak D call TRBD2 (6 bases). Trimming took 6 bases from V and 2 from J, leaving 11 bases between them. Germline lookup yields CDR1 MNHEY and CDR2 SVGEGT. The CDR3 length is 14 residues. In nucleotides, the CDR3 is TGTGCCAGCAGGACTAGGTTCACCTACAATGAGCAGTTCTTC. This sequence encodes CASRTRFTYNEQFF.

The chain links TRBV14 to TRBJ1-4, with no clear D. This CDR3 region has 15 residues. V lost 3 bases to trimming and J lost 0 bases, with 8 bases between them. Germline V gene data show CDR1 as SGHDN and CDR2 as FVKESK. The CDR3 DNA reads TGTGCCAGCAGCCAGGGAACATCAACTAATGAAAAACTGTTTTTT. Encoded protein: CASSQGTSTNEKLFF.

This clonotype was detected many times. The V call is TRBV6-5, the J call TRBJ2-7, with 10 bases matching TRBD1. J lost 1 base, V lost 2 bases, and 8 bases had no gene match. Germline V lookup: CDR1 MNHEY, CDR2 SVGAGI. The CDR3 is 17 residues long. The CDR3 nucleotides read TGTGCCAGCAGTTACGGTATGCGGGACAGGGGATCCTACGAGCAGTACTTC. Its protein is CASSYGMRDRGSYEQYF.

There are a few counts of this clonotype. V is TRBV7-9 and J is TRBJ1-1; D gene ambiguous. Germline CDR1 reads SEHNR; CDR2 reads FQNEAQ (reference sequence). V lost 1 base, J lost 5 bases, and 8 bases lay in between. The CDR3 length is 13 residues. The CDR3 protein is CASSLDGETEAFF. CDR3 DNA sequence: TGTGCCAGCAGCTTAGACGGGGAGACTGAAGCTTTCTTT. The variable domain in full, completed from reference TRBV7-9 and TRBJ1-1, reads DTGVSQNPRHKITKRGQNVTFRCDPISEHNRLYWYRQTLGQGPEFLTYFQNEAQLEKSRLLSDRFSAERPKGSFSTLEIQRTEQGDSAMYLCASSLDGETEAFFGQGTRLTVV.

The rearrangement joins TRBV27 to TRBJ1-5; D uncertain. V was trimmed by 2 bases and J by 2 bases, leaving 7 bases between them. This CDR3 spans 14 amino acids. Germline values: CDR1 MNHEY, CDR2 SMNVEV (reference sequence). The CDR3 sequence is CASSLRWGNQPQHF. DNA of the CDR3: TGTGCCAGCAGTTTAAGATGGGGCAATCAGCCCCAGCATTTT.

Only a few counts were recorded for this clonotype. This chain joins TRBV6-2 or TRBV6-3 and TRBJ1-2; D is uncertain. This CDR3 comprises 15 residues. Between the trimmed V and J ends, which lost 7 bases and 5 bases, there was a span of 20 bases. Germline values: CDR1 MNHEY, CDR2 SVGEGT. In DNA form, the CDR3 reads TGTGCCAGCACTTTACGGGCACGTGTCCTTTATGGCTACACCTTC. Its translation is CASTLRARVLYGYTF.

This clonotype was detected only once. V usage is TRBV20-1 and J usage is TRBJ2-6; a weak D match, TRBD2 (6 bases). Trimming cost V 0 bases and J 4 bases, with 16 bases left between them. The CDR3 contains 17 residues. Germline values: CDR1 DFQATT, CDR2 SNEGSKA (reference sequence). This CDR3 is CSARDYSGTSGANVLTF. The CDR3 bases are TGCAGTGCTAGAGACTATTCCGGGACTTCAGGGGCCAACGTCCTGACTTTC.